The next 12 T cell receptor beta chains were all read from a single sample in a study of T cells in tumors after PD-1 blockade. Only in-frame clones appear in the TCRdb table, and some are missing; sequencing was by immunoSEQ multiplex PCR. The data show some 48,000 clones, with about four fifths seen just once and over 15% held by the top ten. Specimen: PBMCs, collected before anti-PD-1 treatment. Receptor source: a human donor with basal cell carcinoma.

There are a few counts of this clone. V is TRBV30 and J is TRBJ1-1; D may be TRBD1 (6 bases). The CDR3 is 13 residues long. The V end was cut by 4 bases, the J end by 5 bases, with 14 bases between. Germline CDR1 GTSNPN, CDR2 SVGIG (reference sequence). CDR3 sequence: CAWTRGRITEAFF. For the CDR3, the DNA is TGTGCCTGGACCCGGGGGCGGATAACTGAAGCTTTCTTT.

This chain links TRBV11-1 with TRBJ2-1; D possibly corresponds to TRBD2 (6 bases). The germline V gene encodes CDR1 SGHAT and CDR2 FQDESV (reference sequence). Trimming removed 5 bases from V and 2 bases from J, with 16 bases in between. This CDR3 contains 16 residues. CDR3 bases: TGTGCCAGCAGCGCGGAGGTACCGGGGGCCTACAATGAGCAGTTCTTC. As protein: CASSAEVPGAYNEQFF.

V and J are TRBV28 and TRBJ2-2; D might be TRBD2 (5 bases). V was pared by 6 bases and J by 8 bases, with 10 bases between. Per germline, CDR1 MDHEN and CDR2 SYDVKM. This CDR3 spans 12 amino acids. The CDR3 spells CASRRRSGELFF. As DNA, the CDR3 is TGTGCCAGCAGGAGGAGGTCGGGGGAGCTGTTTTTT.

The chain joins TRBV18 to TRBJ2-3; D gene unclear. CDR1 KGHSH and CDR2 LQKENI come from the germline V gene. Trimming took 5 bases from V and 0 from J, leaving 6 bases between them. The CDR3 has 13 residues. The CDR3 sequence: CASSSASTDTQYF. The CDR3 bases are TGTGCCAGCTCATCAGCTAGCACAGATACGCAGTATTTT.

This chain uses TRBV7-3 with TRBJ2-1, with TRBD1 matching 9 bases. Germline values: CDR1 SGHTA, CDR2 FQGTGA. This CDR3 has 16 amino acids. The junction had 10 bases not matched to a gene; V was cut back by 6 bases and J by 4 bases. The CDR3 here is CASRFHSGQGYNEQFF. The CDR3 DNA reads TGTGCCAGCAGGTTTCACTCGGGACAGGGATACAATGAGCAGTTCTTC.

The chain joins TRBV5-1 to TRBJ1-1; tentative D call: TRBD1 (6 bases). The germline V gene encodes CDR1 SGHRS and CDR2 YFSETQ. This CDR3 is built from 15 residues. V was clipped by 0 bases and J by 4 bases, with 13 bases between them. CDR3 region: CASSLEDSWGTEAFF. The CDR3 region has the DNA TGCGCCAGCAGCTTGGAGGACAGTTGGGGCACTGAAGCTTTCTTT.

CDR3: CASSLAPSNTGELFF. CDR3 in DNA: TGTGCCAGCAGCTTGGCGCCCAGCAACACCGGGGAGCTGTTTTTT. The chain has TRBV5-6 and TRBJ2-2; no clear D gene. The CDR3 is made up of 15 amino acids. The germline V and J ends were trimmed by 0 bases and 2 bases, with 8 bases remaining between them. CDR1 is SGHDT and CDR2 is YYEEEE in the germline V gene.

The chain is built from TRBV28 and TRBJ1-4, with a tentative D call TRBD1 (6 bases). Deletions cut 6 bases from V and 8 bases from J, with 10 bases between. The germline V gene has CDR1 MDHEN and CDR2 SYDVKM. The length of the CDR3 is 12 residues. Here the CDR3 DNA reads TGTGCCAGCAGGCAGGGGAAGGAAAAACTGTTTTTT. Translation: CASRQGKEKLFF.

This clone was seen just once. The J gene is TRBJ1-2, the V gene TRBV5-5, with TRBD1 as a possible D gene (5 bases). Trimming stripped 0 bases from V and 4 bases from J, with 10 bases between. The CDR3 runs to 14 residues. The V gene's germline CDR1 is SGHKS and CDR2 YYEKEE (reference sequence). The DNA of the CDR3 is TGTGCCAGCAGCTTGGAGAGGGGTTCCTATGGCTACACCTTC. Encoded protein: CASSLERGSYGYTF.

V gene TRBV2 combines with J gene TRBJ2-7; 8 nucleotides match TRBD2. The CDR3 spans 14 residues. CDR1 and CDR2 (germline): SNHLY, FYNNEI. The V segment lost 3 bases and the J segment 4 bases; nucleotides outside the gene matches: 5. The CDR3 DNA reads TGTGCCAGCAGTGACAGGACTAGCACATACGAGCAGTACTTC. Amino acids: CASSDRTSTYEQYF.

This clone was counted only a few times. The chain joins TRBV10-3 to TRBJ2-3, with D perhaps assigned TRBD1 or TRBD2 (5 bases each). This CDR3 has 14 amino acids. From germline, CDR1 is ENHRY and CDR2 SYGVKD. The V gene lost 4 bases and the J gene lost 2 bases, with 10 bases spanning the gap. The CDR3 sequence: CAISGAGTTDTQYF. For the CDR3, the DNA is TGTGCCATCAGTGGGGCTGGGACCACAGATACGCAGTATTTT.

This chain joins TRBV19 and TRBJ2-7; 8 positions agree with TRBD1. V shed 6 bases, J shed 0 bases, and the junction held 4 bases outside the gene matches. This CDR3 has 14 amino acids. The germline CDR1 and CDR2 sequences are LNHDA and SQIVND (reference sequence). CDR3 loop: CASSPQGASYEQYF. The CDR3 bases are TGTGCCAGTAGCCCCCAGGGGGCCTCCTACGAGCAGTACTTC.